The present T cell receptor (beta chain) was sequenced within a study of vaccination and CD4 T cells after COVID-19. The treatment is: approximately 10-day PBMC culture with coronavirus spike peptide pools or control peptides (ViraFEST assay). Prior to the COVID-19 pandemic (2011-2018), the unexposed donor's CD4+ T cells were collected. T cells were expanded with peptide pools, and expanded clonotypes were identified by TCR sequencing. From unexposed donors, CD4+ T cells were probed, cells permitting, with SARS-CoV-2 S/N and four cold-coronavirus spikes. Cultured CD4+ T-cell DNA underwent Oncomine TCR Beta short-read sequencing. TCRdb processed the PCR reads anew with MiXCR; each CDR3 protein has one entry. This table has roughly 4,200 distinct CDR3 sequences, about 35% appearing once. CDR1 is LNHDA and CDR2 is SQIVND in the germline V gene (reference sequence). J gave up 5 bases and V 4 bases, and 7 bases lay outside the gene matches. CDR3 length equals 16 residues.

This clonotype has more than one count but fewer than ten. The antigen remains unidentified. This TCR was sampled from a human donor in good health. Sequenced input: CD4+ T cells from blood, cultured in vitro. This rearrangement joins TRBV19 to TRBJ1-6, with 8 bases aligning to TRBD1. In nucleotides, the CDR3 is TGTGCCAGTAGTAGCTACAGGGGGACTAATAATTCACCCCTCCACTTT. It encodes CASSSYRGTNNSPLHF.